This TCR beta chain emerged from a study of shared clonotypes between healthy human individuals. Study-wide context: CD4 naive cells filled three plates per donor, CD4 memory three, CD8 naive two and CD8 memory one.

Study results and caveats: Investigators expected sequencing depth to affect clonotype sharing among donors.

This clone was observed a single time. Antigen: not known. V gave up 11 bases and J gave up 5 bases; unmatched junction bases: 8. Germline CDR1 reads WNHNN; CDR2 reads SYGVQD (reference sequence). CDR3 length: 12 amino acids. Template for every sorted-subset replicate PCR totaled around 200 ng DNA, 25,000 to 30,000 T cell genomes. TCRdb keeps only in-frame clones here, not all; method: immunoSEQ multiplex PCR. Here the sample spans some 320,000 clones, roughly 91% being singletons. The material sequenced was memory CD8+ T cells sorted from blood. Subset defined: CD45RO+ cells pooled with CCR7-negative TemRA cells. This TCR was recovered from a man younger than 35 in good health. The chain employs TRBV10-1 and TRBJ2-7, with 8 positions matching TRBD2. The CDR3 nucleotides are TGCGCCCCTGGTATGCGGGGGGACGAGCAGTACTTC. Protein sequence: CAPGMRGDEQYF.